The 28 T cell receptor beta chains in this list originate from one sample, sequenced in a study of cytomegalovirus exposure and HLA in healthy donors. The PCR used 60 Vbeta and 13 Jbeta primers. Data came from immunoSEQ multiplex PCR; TCRdb stores just in-frame clones and leaves some out. The sample contains 150,000 to 200,000 clones, roughly 70% of which appear only once. The sample consisted of PBMCs. The receptors stem from a woman aged 45-65 years in good health and CMV-seropositive.

The chain combines TRBV11-2 with TRBJ2-1; 7 bases fit TRBD2. This CDR3 has 16 amino acids. Trimming removed 0 bases from V and 2 bases from J; junction bases left unmatched: 4. CDR1 is SGHAT and CDR2 is FQNNGV in the germline V gene. The CDR3 sequence is CASSLDGGGAYNEQFF. The CDR3 DNA reads as TGTGCCAGCAGCTTAGATGGTGGGGGGGCCTACAATGAGCAGTTCTTC.

The V gene is TRBV9, the J gene TRBJ1-2; possibly TRBD1 for D (5 bases). V was trimmed by 2 bases and J by 1 base, leaving 9 bases between them. Germline V gene data show CDR1 as SGDLS and CDR2 as YYNGEE. The CDR3 totals 14 residues. DNA for the CDR3: TGTGCCAGCAGCGTCGACAGTATTAACTATGGCTACACCTTC. Encoded protein: CASSVDSINYGYTF.

This clone was seen more than once but under ten times. The J gene is TRBJ1-5, the V gene TRBV6-1; D perhaps matches TRBD1 (6 bases). Between the trimmed V and J ends, which lost 6 bases and 6 bases, there was a span of 18 bases. In germline, CDR1 is MNHNS, CDR2 SASEGT. This CDR3 is 15 amino acids long. This CDR3 reads CASSRGQGLSQPQHF. For the CDR3, the DNA is TGTGCCAGCAGCAGGGGTCAGGGTCTTTCTCAGCCCCAGCATTTT.

The V and J genes are TRBV27 and TRBJ2-7, with D possibly matching TRBD2 (5 bases). Trimming took 4 bases from V and 6 from J, leaving 13 bases between them. Germline CDR1 is MNHEY and CDR2 is SMNVEV (reference sequence). CDR3 length equals 13 residues. CDR3: CASSSSDRGEQYF. As DNA, the CDR3 is TGTGCCAGCAGTTCCTCGGACCGGGGCGAGCAGTACTTC.

The chain is built from TRBV6-6 and TRBJ2-1; a weak D match, TRBD1 (5 bases). V lost 6 bases, J lost 0 bases, and 12 bases lay in between. The CDR3 spans 15 residues. Germline CDR1 MNHNY, CDR2 SVGAGI (reference sequence). CDR3 bases: TGTGCCAGCAGCGCACAGGATAGCTCCTACAATGAGCAGTTCTTC. This codes for CASSAQDSSYNEQFF.

The chain joins TRBV2 to TRBJ1-5; TRBD1 aligns across 7 bases. The V segment lost 7 bases and the J segment 5 bases; nucleotides outside the gene matches: 8. CDR3 length: 14 amino acids. The germline CDR1 and CDR2 sequences are SNHLY and FYNNEI. In DNA, the CDR3 is TGTGCCAGCACTTCCGGGACAGACCATCAGCCCCAGCATTTT. Translating gives CASTSGTDHQPQHF.

The CDR3 spells CASSYSPPTDTQYF. The CDR3 DNA follows: TGTGCCAGCAGTTACTCCCCTCCCACAGATACGCAGTATTTT. The chain recombines TRBV6-6 with TRBJ2-3; D is undetermined. Between the trimmed V and J ends, which lost 0 bases and 2 bases, there was a span of 6 bases. The CDR3 is 14 residues long. Germline V gives CDR1 MNHNY, CDR2 SVGAGI (reference sequence).

The chain joins TRBV11-2 to TRBJ2-1; the D gene is possibly TRBD1 (5 bases). Germline assignment: CDR1 SGHAT and CDR2 FQNNGV. V was shortened by 1 base and J by 8 bases, with 18 bases between the two germline ends. The CDR3 covers 16 residues. The CDR3 sequence is CASSLGLRGRSYEQFF. CDR3 in DNA: TGTGCCAGCAGCTTAGGCTTAAGGGGCCGGAGCTATGAGCAGTTCTTC.

The V and J genes are TRBV10-1 and TRBJ1-2, with D possibly being TRBD1 (6 bases). Per germline, CDR1 WNHNN and CDR2 SYGVQD (reference sequence). The CDR3 loop spans 13 amino acids. V gave up 6 bases and J gave up 8 bases, with 16 bases separating them. This chain's CDR3 is CASSPDRMGGYTF. DNA of the CDR3: TGCGCCAGCAGCCCTGACAGGATGGGGGGCTACACCTTC.

A note on this clone: One end of the junction varies from germline; a read error may be responsible. The same CDR3 arises from other DNA sequences in this sample as well. The V and J genes are TRBV6-1 and TRBJ1-4; 8 bases are shared with TRBD1. The germline gives CDR1 MNHNS, CDR2 SASEGT. This CDR3 contains 15 residues. The DNA of the CDR3 is TGCGCCAGCAGTGACTTGGGACAGGTTGTTGAAAAACTGTTTTTT. Translating gives CASSDLGQVVEKLFF.

The chain joins TRBV29-1 to TRBJ2-7, with TRBD1 identical over 8 bases. Germline V gene data show CDR1 as SQVTM and CDR2 as ANQGSEA. This CDR3 comprises 13 residues. The junction had 9 bases not matched to a gene; V was cut back by 6 bases and J by 5 bases. In nucleotides, the CDR3 is TGCAGCGTAGTCGCGGACAGGGAAGACGAGCAGTACTTC. As protein: CSVVADREDEQYF.

This clone has a single count. The chain uses TRBV25-1 and TRBJ1-6, with 7 bases fitting TRBD1. The CDR3 is made up of 13 amino acids. Germline CDR1 and CDR2: MGHDK and SYGVNS. Trimming removed 1 base from V and 11 bases from J; junction bases left unmatched: 2. The CDR3 DNA sequence: TGTGCCAGCAGTGAATGGCAGGGGGCACCCCTCCACTTT. Its protein product is CASSEWQGAPLHF. Variable domain in full (rest from reference TRBV25-1 and TRBJ1-6): EADIYQTPRYLVIGTGKKITLECSQTMGHDKMYWYQQDPGMELHLIHYSYGVNSTEKGDLSSESTVSRIRTEHFPLTLESARPSHTSQYLCASSEWQGAPLHFGNGTRLTVT.

The gene calls are TRBV7-2 and TRBJ2-7; 15 nucleotides agree with TRBD2. V lost 0 bases and J lost 5; bases outside the gene matches: 8. Germline values: CDR1 SGHTA, CDR2 FQGNSA. This CDR3 region has 18 residues. This CDR3 is CASSLALGTSGGQNEQYF. The CDR3 DNA is TGTGCCAGCAGCTTAGCGCTAGGGACTAGCGGGGGGCAGAACGAGCAGTACTTC.

This clone has more than one count but fewer than ten. The chain joins TRBV5-1 to TRBJ2-3; 9 positions match TRBD2. Unmatched junction bases numbered 6, after V lost 0 bases and J lost 1 base. Germline CDR1 is SGHRS and CDR2 is YFSETQ. The CDR3 totals 17 residues. The chain's CDR3 is CASSLGAGGPGTDTQYF. The CDR3 nucleotides are TGCGCCAGCAGCTTGGGCGCGGGGGGGCCCGGCACAGATACGCAGTATTTT.

The chain carries TRBV5-4 and TRBJ1-3; D possibly corresponds to TRBD1 (5 bases). The V gene's germline CDR1 is SGHNT and CDR2 YYREEE (reference sequence). This CDR3 has 15 amino acids. V was pared by 0 bases and J by 4 bases, with 11 bases between. The CDR3 DNA follows: TGTGCCAGCAGCTTGGGCCAGGGTCTAGGAAACACCATATATTTT. Translation gives CASSLGQGLGNTIYF.

This clone has a single count. V gene TRBV19 combines with J gene TRBJ1-6, with 8 bases matching TRBD1. CDR3 length equals 15 residues. Losses at the gene ends were 3 bases for V and 7 bases for J; bases not matched to a gene: 5. CDR1 and CDR2 (germline): LNHDA, SQIVND (reference sequence). In DNA, the CDR3 is TGTGCCAGTAGTATTGACAGGGGTCGGAATTCACCCCTCCACTTT. It yields the protein CASSIDRGRNSPLHF.

The chain is built from TRBV5-4 and TRBJ2-5; TRBD1 aligns across 12 bases. The better agreement between TRBJ2-7 and the DNA end casts doubt on the J call. CDR3 length equals 17 residues. CDR1 is SGHNT and CDR2 is YYREEE in the germline V gene (reference sequence). CDR3 in DNA: TGTGCCAGCAGCTTGGGACCGGGACAGGGGGCTCCCTACGAGCAGTACTTC. This gives the protein CASSLGPGQGAPYEQYF.

This chain links TRBV30 with TRBJ2-2; D uncertain. The V and J ends lost 0 bases and 2 bases respectively, with 4 bases between them. Looked up from germline, CDR1 is GTSNPN and CDR2 is SVGIG (reference sequence). The CDR3 loop spans 13 amino acids. DNA for the CDR3: TGTGCCTGGAGTGTACTTAACACCGGGGAGCTGTTTTTT. Translation gives CAWSVLNTGELFF.

The chain joins TRBV19 to TRBJ1-5; a weak D match, TRBD1 (6 bases). Germline CDR1 and CDR2: LNHDA and SQIVND (reference sequence). CDR3 size: 16 residues. V dropped 6 bases and J dropped 3 bases, with 18 bases sitting between them. Here the CDR3 reads CASRLDSGSSNQPQHF. CDR3 in DNA: TGTGCCAGTAGGTTGGACAGCGGTTCCTCCAATCAGCCCCAGCATTTT.

This chain connects TRBV7-8 to TRBJ2-1, with 8 bases identical to TRBD1. The V and J ends lost 1 base and 4 bases, in that order; junction bases with no gene match: 3. This CDR3 has 15 residues. Germline CDR1 reads SGHVS; CDR2 reads FQNEAQ. CDR3 amino acids: CASSLEGQDYNEQFF. The CDR3 DNA reads as TGTGCCAGCAGCTTAGAGGGACAGGATTACAATGAGCAGTTCTTC.

V gene TRBV27 combines with J gene TRBJ1-5; D is unresolved. The length of the CDR3 is 13 residues. V dropped 6 bases and J dropped 3 bases, with 9 bases sitting between them. The germline V gene encodes CDR1 MNHEY and CDR2 SMNVEV (reference sequence). In DNA, the CDR3 is TGTGCCAGCAGCGAGGGTGACAATCAGCCCCAGCATTTT. It translates to CASSEGDNQPQHF.

The chain recombines TRBV18 with TRBJ1-4; 9 bases are a match to TRBD1. The junction had 11 bases not matched to a gene; V was cut back by 4 bases and J by 2 bases. The V gene's germline CDR1 is KGHSH and CDR2 LQKENI. CDR3 length equals 18 residues. The CDR3 sequence: CASSQYYRGRGTNEKLFF. In DNA, the CDR3 is TGTGCCAGCTCACAATACTACAGGGGGCGCGGCACTAATGAAAAACTGTTTTTT.

The chain employs TRBV11-2 and TRBJ2-2; D uncertain. CDR3 length equals 14 residues. Trimming took 1 base from V and 3 from J, leaving 6 bases between them. CDR1 and CDR2 from the germline V gene are SGHAT and FQNNGV. This chain's CDR3 is CASSLAPDTGELFF. The DNA of the CDR3 is TGTGCCAGCAGCTTAGCTCCCGACACCGGGGAGCTGTTTTTT.

This clone was detected only a few times. V is TRBV19 and J is TRBJ2-7, with D tentatively TRBD1 (5 bases). V was pared by 4 bases and J by 0 bases, with 13 bases between. Germline CDR1 is LNHDA and CDR2 is SQIVND (reference sequence). This CDR3 spans 15 amino acids. The CDR3, as DNA: TGTGCCAGTAGTACCTCAGGGATTAGCTCCTACGAGCAGTACTTC. This translates into CASSTSGISSYEQYF.

The chain is built from TRBV2 and TRBJ1-1, with 8 bases fitting TRBD1. Germline V lookup: CDR1 SNHLY, CDR2 FYNNEI. V shed 6 bases and J 0 bases; nucleotides not matched to a gene: 9. There are 16 residues in the CDR3. CDR3 in amino acids: CASSRDRYQLNTEAFF. DNA of the CDR3: TGTGCCAGCAGCCGGGACAGGTACCAACTGAACACTGAAGCTTTCTTT.

This chain connects TRBV9 to TRBJ2-7, with 9 bases fitting TRBD1. The CDR3 runs to 14 residues. J gave up 5 bases and V 3 bases, and 6 bases lay outside the gene matches. Germline values: CDR1 SGDLS, CDR2 YYNGEE. CDR3 residues: CASSGTGDMNEQYF. In nucleotides, the CDR3 is TGTGCCAGCAGCGGGACAGGGGATATGAACGAGCAGTACTTC.

CDR3 loop: CSDVRGGTDTQYF. As DNA, the CDR3 is TGCAGCGACGTGCGGGGAGGCACAGATACGCAGTATTTT. The V call is TRBV29-1, the J call TRBJ2-3; a possible D gene is TRBD2 (6 bases). Germline CDR1 SQVTM, CDR2 ANQGSEA. V was shortened by 7 bases and J by 1 base, with 12 bases between the two germline ends. The CDR3 contains 13 residues.

The rearrangement uses TRBV10-1 and TRBJ1-2; weak D call: TRBD1 (5 bases). Germline lookup yields CDR1 WNHNN and CDR2 SYGVQD (reference sequence). CDR3 length: 11 residues. With 7 bases removed from V and 8 bases from J, the gap between germline ends came to 11 bases. The CDR3 here is CASIPGNGYTF. The CDR3 nucleotides are TGCGCCAGCATCCCAGGGAACGGCTACACCTTC.